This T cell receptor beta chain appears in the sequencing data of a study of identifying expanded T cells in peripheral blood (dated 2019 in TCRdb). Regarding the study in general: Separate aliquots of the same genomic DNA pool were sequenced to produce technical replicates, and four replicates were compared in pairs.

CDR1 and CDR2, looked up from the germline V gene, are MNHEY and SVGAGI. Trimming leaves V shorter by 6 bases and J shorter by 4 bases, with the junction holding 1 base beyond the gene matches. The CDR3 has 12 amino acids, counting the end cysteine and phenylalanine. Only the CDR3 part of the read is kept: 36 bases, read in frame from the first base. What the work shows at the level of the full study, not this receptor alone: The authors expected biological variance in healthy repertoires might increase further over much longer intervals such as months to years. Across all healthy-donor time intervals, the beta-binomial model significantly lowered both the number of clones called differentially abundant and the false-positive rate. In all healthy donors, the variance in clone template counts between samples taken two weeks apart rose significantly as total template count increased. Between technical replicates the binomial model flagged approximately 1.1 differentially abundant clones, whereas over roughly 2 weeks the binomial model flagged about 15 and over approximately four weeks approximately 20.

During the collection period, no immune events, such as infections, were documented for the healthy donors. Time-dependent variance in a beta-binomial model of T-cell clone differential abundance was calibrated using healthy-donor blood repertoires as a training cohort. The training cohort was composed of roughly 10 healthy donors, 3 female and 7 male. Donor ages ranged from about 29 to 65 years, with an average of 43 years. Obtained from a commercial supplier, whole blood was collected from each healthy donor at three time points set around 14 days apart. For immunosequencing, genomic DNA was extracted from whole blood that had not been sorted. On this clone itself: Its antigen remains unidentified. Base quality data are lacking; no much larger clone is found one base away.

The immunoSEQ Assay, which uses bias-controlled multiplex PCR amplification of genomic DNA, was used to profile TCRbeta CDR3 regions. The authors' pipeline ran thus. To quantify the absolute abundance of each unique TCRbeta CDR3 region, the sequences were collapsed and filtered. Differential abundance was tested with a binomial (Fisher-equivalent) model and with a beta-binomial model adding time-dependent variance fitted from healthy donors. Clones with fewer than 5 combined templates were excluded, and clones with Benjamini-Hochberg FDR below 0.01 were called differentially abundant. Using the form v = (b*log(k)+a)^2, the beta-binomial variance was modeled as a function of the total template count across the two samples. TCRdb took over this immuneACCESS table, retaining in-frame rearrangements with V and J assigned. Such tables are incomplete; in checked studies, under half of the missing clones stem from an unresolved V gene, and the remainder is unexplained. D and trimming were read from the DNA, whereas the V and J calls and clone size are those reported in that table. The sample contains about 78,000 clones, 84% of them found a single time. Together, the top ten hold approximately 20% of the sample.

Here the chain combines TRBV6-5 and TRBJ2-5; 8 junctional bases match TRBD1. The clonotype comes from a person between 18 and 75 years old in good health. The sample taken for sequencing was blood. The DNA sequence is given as TGTGCCAGCAGAACAGGGGGAGAGACCCAGTACTTC. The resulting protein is CASRTGGETQYF.